This TCR beta chain was recovered during a study of graft-versus-host responses after intestinal transplantation. Looking at the study overall: All recipients were given anti-thymocyte globulin induction, and tacrolimus and steroids were then administered for around three years.

This CDR3 spans 14 amino acids. Trimming removed 3 bases from V and 6 bases from J, with 11 bases in between. Germline V CDR1 and CDR2: MNHNY, SVGAGI (reference sequence). The method was immunoSEQ multiplex PCR; TCRdb's version includes in-frame clones alone and lacks a portion of them. The repertoire includes about 120,000 clones, 85% to 95% of them detected once, and around 0.12% sits in the top ten. Whole-study results and caveats: Researchers found GvH clones in recipient marrow, and some showed up first in ileum or blood.

About this clone: Antigen: not known.

J is TRBJ1-4 and V is TRBV6-6; D is ambiguous. This TCR derives from a human donor who received an intestinal transplant. Specimen: unstimulated CD4+ T cells sorted from spleen or lymph node cells, collected before intestinal transplant. The CDR3 loop reads CASSYRARDEKLFF. For the CDR3, the DNA is TGTGCCAGCAGTTATAGGGCGAGGGATGAAAAACTGTTTTTT.